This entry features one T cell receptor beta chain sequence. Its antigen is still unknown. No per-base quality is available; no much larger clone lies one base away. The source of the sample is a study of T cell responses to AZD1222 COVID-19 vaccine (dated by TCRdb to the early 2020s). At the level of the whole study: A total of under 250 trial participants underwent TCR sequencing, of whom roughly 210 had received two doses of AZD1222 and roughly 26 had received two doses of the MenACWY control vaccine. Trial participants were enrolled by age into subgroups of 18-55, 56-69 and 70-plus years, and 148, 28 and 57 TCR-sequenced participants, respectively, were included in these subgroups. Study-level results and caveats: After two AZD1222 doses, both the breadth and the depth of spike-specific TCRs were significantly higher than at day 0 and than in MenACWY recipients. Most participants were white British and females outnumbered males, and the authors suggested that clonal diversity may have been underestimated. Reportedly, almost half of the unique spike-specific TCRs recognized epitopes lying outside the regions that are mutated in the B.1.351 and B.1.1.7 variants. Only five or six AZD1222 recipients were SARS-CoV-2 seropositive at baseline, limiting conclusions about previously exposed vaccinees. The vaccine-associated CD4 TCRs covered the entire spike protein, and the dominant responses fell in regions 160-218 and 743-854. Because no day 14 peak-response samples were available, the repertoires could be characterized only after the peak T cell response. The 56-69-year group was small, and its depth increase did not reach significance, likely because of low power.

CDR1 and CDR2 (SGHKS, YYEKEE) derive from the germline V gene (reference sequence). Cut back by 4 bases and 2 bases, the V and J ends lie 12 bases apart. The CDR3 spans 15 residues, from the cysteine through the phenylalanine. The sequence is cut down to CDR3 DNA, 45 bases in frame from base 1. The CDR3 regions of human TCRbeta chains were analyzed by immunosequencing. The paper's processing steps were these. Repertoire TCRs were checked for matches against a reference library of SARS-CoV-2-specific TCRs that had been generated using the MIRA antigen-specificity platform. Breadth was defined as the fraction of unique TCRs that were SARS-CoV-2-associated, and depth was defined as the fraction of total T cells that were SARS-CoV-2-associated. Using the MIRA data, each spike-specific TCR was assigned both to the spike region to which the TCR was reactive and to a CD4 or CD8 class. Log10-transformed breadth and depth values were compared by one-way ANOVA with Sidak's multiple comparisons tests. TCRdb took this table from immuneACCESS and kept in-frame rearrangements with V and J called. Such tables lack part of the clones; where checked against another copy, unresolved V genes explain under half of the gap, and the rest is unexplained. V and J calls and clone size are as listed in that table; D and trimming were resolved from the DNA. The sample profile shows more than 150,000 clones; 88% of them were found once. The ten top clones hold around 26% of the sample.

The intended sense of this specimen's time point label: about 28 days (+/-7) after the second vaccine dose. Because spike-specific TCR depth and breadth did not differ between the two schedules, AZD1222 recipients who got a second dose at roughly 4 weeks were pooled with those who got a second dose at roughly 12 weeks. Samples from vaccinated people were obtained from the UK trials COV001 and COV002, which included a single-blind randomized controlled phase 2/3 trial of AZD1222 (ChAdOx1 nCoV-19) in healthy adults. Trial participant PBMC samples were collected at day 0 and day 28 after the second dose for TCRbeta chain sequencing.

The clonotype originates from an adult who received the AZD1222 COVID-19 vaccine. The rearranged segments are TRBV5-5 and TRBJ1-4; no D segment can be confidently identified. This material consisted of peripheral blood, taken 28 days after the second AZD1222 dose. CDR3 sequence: CASSTEGYTNEKLFF. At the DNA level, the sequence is TGTGCCAGCAGCACGGAGGGATATACTAATGAAAAACTGTTTTTT.